This TCR beta chain was sequenced during a study of cytomegalovirus exposure and HLA in healthy donors. In the case of this clone: The target antigen is unknown. Other DNA sequences in this sample translate to the same CDR3.

The approximately 120-subject validation cohort, separate from the roughly 700-subject first cohort, included the donors. TCRdb's copy holds only in-frame clones and misses some; the assay was immunoSEQ multiplex PCR. The data contain approximately 200,000 clones, about four fifths of them seen just once; the ten biggest clones take up roughly 7%. From germline, CDR1 is GTSNPN and CDR2 SVGIG (reference sequence). The CDR3 has 11 residues. Trimming took off 5 bases at V and 7 bases at J, with 12 bases between the two ends. Findings of the study overall: In the 120 or so validation repertoires, about 94% of cluster scores exceeded 0, per a later analysis. High sensitivity and specificity were reportedly achieved when the classifier diagnosed cytomegalovirus status. The study flagged approximately 180 TCR beta chains as cytomegalovirus-associated.

The sequenced material came from PBMCs. The chain employs TRBV30 and TRBJ2-7; D is possibly TRBD2 (5 bases). This receptor was obtained from a man between 18 and 29 years old in good health and CMV-seropositive. CDR3 residues: CAWSIGGEQYF. The DNA of the CDR3 is TGTGCCTGGTCCATAGGCGGGGAGCAGTACTTC.